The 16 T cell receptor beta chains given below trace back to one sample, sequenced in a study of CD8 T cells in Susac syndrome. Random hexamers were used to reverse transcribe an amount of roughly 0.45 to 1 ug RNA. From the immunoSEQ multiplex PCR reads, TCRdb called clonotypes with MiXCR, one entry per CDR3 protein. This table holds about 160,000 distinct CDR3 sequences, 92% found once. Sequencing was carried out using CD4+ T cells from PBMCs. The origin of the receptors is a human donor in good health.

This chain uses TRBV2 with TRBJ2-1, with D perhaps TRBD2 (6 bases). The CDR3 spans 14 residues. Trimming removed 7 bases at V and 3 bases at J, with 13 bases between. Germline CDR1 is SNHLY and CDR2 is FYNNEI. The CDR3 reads CASTRTNHYNEQFF. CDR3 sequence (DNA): TGTGCCAGCACCCGGACTAATCACTACAATGAGCAGTTCTTC.

CDR3 region: CASSKGGSDTGELFF. CDR3 in DNA: TGTGCCAGTAGTAAAGGGGGAAGTGACACCGGGGAGCTGTTTTTT. The genes are TRBV19 and TRBJ2-2; D perhaps matches TRBD1 (6 bases). CDR3 length: 15 amino acids. Germline-derived CDR1 and CDR2 are LNHDA and SQIVND (reference sequence). Trimming pared 4 bases from V and 3 bases from J, leaving 12 bases between.

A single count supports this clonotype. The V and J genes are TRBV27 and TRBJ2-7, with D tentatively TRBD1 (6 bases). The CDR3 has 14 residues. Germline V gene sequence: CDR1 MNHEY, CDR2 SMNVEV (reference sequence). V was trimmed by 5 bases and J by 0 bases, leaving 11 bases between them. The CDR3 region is CASSRKGDSYEQYF. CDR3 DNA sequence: TGTGCCAGCAGTAGAAAGGGGGACTCCTACGAGCAGTACTTC.

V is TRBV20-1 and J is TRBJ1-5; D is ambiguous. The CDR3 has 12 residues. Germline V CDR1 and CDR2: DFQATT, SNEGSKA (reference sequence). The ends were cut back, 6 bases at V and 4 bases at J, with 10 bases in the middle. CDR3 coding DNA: TGCAGTGCCCAGACCGGGAATCAGCCCCAGCATTTT. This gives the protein CSAQTGNQPQHF.

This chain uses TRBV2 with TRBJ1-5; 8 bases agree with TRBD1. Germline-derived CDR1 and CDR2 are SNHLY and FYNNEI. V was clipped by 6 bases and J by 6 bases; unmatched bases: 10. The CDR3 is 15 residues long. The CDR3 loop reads CASRQGGATGQPQHF. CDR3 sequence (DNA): TGTGCCAGCAGACAGGGGGGGGCGACCGGTCAGCCCCAGCATTTT.

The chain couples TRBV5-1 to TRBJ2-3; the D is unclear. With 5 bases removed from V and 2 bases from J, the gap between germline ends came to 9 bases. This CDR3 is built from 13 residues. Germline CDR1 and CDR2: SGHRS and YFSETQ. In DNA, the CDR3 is TGCGCCAGCAGGCGCGCCGACACAGATACGCAGTATTTT. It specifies CASRRADTDTQYF. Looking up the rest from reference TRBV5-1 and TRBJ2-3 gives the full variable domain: KAGVTQTPRYLIKTRGQQVTLSCSPISGHRSVSWYQQTPGQGLQFLFEYFSETQRNKGNFPGRFSGRQFSNSRSEMNVSTLELGDSALYLCASRRADTDTQYFGPGTRLTVL.

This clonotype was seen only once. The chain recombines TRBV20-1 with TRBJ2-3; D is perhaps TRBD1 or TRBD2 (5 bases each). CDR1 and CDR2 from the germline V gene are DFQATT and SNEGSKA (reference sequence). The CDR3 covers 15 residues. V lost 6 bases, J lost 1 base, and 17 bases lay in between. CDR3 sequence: CSASLRGLGTDTQYF. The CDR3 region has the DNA TGCAGTGCCAGTCTGAGGGGCCTCGGCACAGATACGCAGTATTTT.

The DNA for the CDR3 is TGTGCCAGCAGTGACCCCAAGGGGGCCCTCCCTGAGCAGTTCTTC. The encoded protein is CASSDPKGALPEQFF. The rearrangement links TRBV6-1 to TRBJ2-1; 7 bases line up with TRBD1. This CDR3 is built from 15 residues. CDR1 MNHNS and CDR2 SASEGT come from the germline V gene. The trim removed 3 bases at V and 9 bases at J, leaving 11 bases unmatched.

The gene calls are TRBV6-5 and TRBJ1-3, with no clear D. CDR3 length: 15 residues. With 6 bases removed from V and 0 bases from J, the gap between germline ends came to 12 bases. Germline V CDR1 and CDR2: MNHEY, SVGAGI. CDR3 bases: TGTGCCAGCAGCCCCTCGGGCCACTCTGGAAACACCATATATTTT. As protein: CASSPSGHSGNTIYF.

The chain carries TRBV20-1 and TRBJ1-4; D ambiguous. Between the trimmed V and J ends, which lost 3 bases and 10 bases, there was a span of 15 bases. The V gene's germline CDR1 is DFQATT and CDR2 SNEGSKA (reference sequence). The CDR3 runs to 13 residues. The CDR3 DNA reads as TGCAGTGCTAGGGGTGGTCTGGTTGGAAAACTGTTTTTT. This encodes CSARGGLVGKLFF.

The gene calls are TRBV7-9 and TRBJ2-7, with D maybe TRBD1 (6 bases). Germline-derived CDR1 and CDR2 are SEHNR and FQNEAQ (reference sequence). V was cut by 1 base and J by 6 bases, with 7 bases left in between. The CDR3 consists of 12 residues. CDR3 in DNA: TGTGCCAGCAGCTTAGTCAGGGGCGAGCAGTACTTC. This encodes CASSLVRGEQYF.

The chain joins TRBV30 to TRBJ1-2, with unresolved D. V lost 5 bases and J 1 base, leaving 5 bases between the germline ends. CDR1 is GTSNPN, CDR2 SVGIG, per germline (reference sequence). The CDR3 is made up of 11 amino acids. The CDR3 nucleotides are TGTGCCTGGCAGCTTAACTATGGCTACACCTTC. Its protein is CAWQLNYGYTF.

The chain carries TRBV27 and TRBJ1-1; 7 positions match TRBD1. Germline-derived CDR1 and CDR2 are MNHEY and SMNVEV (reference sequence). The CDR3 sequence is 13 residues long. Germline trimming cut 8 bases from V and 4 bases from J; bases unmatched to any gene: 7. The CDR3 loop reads CASGGAGGTEAFF. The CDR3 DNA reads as TGTGCCAGCGGTGGGGCAGGGGGCACTGAAGCTTTCTTT.

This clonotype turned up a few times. The CDR3 DNA reads as TGTGCCAGCAGTTTGTCAGGGCCGATTTCCTACGAGCAGTACTTC. Encoded protein: CASSLSGPISYEQYF. The chain uses TRBV28 and TRBJ2-7; D possibly corresponds to TRBD1 (5 bases). The CDR3 length is 15 residues. V lost 3 bases to trimming and J lost 1 base, with 13 bases between them. Germline CDR1 reads MDHEN; CDR2 reads SYDVKM.

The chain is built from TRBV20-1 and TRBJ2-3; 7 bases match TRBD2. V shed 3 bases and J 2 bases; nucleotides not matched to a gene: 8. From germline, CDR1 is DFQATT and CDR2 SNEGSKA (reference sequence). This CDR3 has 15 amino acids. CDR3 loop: CSASNPSGNTDTQYF. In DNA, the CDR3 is TGCAGTGCTAGTAATCCTAGCGGAAACACAGATACGCAGTATTTT.

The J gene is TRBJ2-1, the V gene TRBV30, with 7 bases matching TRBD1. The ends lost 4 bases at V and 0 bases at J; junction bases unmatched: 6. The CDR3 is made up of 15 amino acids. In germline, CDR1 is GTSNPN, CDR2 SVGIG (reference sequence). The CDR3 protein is CAWIGGASSYNEQFF. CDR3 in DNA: TGTGCCTGGATAGGGGGCGCAAGCTCCTACAATGAGCAGTTCTTC.